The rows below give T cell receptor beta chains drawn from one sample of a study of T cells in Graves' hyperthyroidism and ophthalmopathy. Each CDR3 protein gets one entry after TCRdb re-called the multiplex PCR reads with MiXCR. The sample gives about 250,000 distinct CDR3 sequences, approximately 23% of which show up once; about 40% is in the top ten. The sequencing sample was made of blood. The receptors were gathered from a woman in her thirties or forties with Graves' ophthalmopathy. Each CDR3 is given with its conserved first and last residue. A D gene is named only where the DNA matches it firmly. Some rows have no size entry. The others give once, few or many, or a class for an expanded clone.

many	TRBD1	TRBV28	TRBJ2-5	CASSFVDRAETQYF	TGTGCCAGCAGTTTCGTGGACAGGGCAGAGACCCAGTACTTC
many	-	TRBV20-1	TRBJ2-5	CSAREWTDRTQYF	TGCAGTGCTAGAGAGTGGACAGACCGGACCCAGTACTTC
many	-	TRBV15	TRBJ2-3	CATSREADYTGTQYF	TGTGCCACCAGCAGAGAAGCGGATTACACAGGTACGCAGTATTTT
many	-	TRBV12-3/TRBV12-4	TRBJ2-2	CASSLKRGETGELFF	TGTGCCAGCAGTTTGAAGAGAGGAGAAACCGGGGAGCTGTTTTTT
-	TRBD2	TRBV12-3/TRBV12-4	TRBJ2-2	CASSSGAEGRTGELFF	TGTGCCAGCAGTAGCGGGGCAGAAGGTCGCACCGGGGAGCTGTTTTTT
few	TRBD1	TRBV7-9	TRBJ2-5	CASSTGTGMGETQYF	TGTGCCAGCAGCACCGGGACAGGGATGGGAGAGACCCAGTACTTC
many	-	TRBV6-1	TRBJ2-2	CASRERYDTGELFF	TGTGCCAGCAGGGAGCGGTACGACACCGGGGAGCTGTTTTTT
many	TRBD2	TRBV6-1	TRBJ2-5	CASSVYGRQSQYF	TGTGCCAGCAGTGTGTACGGGAGGCAGTCCCAGTACTTC
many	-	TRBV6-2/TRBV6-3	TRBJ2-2	CASSLTTQLAANTGELFF	TGTGCCAGCAGCCTCACGACGCAATTAGCGGCGAACACCGGGGAGCTGTTTTTT
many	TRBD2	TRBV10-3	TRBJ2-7	CAISAGTSGRYEQYF	TGTGCCATTAGCGCCGGGACTAGCGGGAGGTACGAGCAGTACTTC
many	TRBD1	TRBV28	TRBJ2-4	CASSRPGQGKNIQYF	TGTGCCAGCAGTCGCCCGGGACAGGGGAAAAACATTCAGTACTTC
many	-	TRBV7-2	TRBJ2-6	CASSSRVPRANVLTF	TGTGCCAGCAGCTCGCGGGTACCTAGGGCCAACGTCCTGACTTTC
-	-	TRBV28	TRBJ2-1	CASSLSSVRSSYEQFF	TGTGCCAGCAGTTTATCTTCGGTCAGGAGCTCCTACGAGCAGTTCTTC
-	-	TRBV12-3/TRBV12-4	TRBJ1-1	CASMPGGMNTEAFF	TGTGCCAGCATGCCGGGGGGCATGAACACTGAAGCTTTCTTT
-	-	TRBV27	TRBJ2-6	CASSRQGVVGGANVPTF	TGTGCCAGCAGTAGGCAGGGGGTTGTGGGCGGGGCCAACGTCCCGACTTTC
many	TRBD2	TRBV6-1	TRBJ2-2	CASKERETGELFF	TGTGCCAGCAAGGAGCGGGAGACCGGGGAGCTGTTTTTT
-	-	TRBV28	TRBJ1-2	CASSLNVGYTF	TGTGCCAGCAGTTTAAATGTAGGCTACACCTTC
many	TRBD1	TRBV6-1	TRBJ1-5	CATKPLQGAWQPQHF	TGTGCCACCAAACCGTTGCAGGGGGCTTGGCAGCCCCAGCATTTT
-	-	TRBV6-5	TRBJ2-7	CASVRGLGGYEQYF	TGTGCCAGCGTTAGAGGATTAGGGGGCTACGAGCAGTACTTC
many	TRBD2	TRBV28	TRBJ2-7	CASNPSGSSYEQYF	TGTGCCAGCAACCCTAGCGGGAGCTCCTACGAGCAGTACTTC
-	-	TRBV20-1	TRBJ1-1	CSATQGALNTEAFF	TGCAGTGCTACCCAAGGGGCCCTGAACACTGAAGCTTTCTTT
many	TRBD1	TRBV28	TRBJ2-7	CASSLGQVSSYEQYF	TGTGCCAGCAGTCTAGGACAGGTCAGCTCCTACGAGCAGTACTTC